The 2 T cell receptor beta chains given below trace back to one sample, sequenced in a study of T-cell memory formation after mild COVID-19. TCRdb ran MiXCR on the 5' RACE reads and lists one entry per CDR3 protein. Of around 200,000 distinct CDR3 sequences in the sample, around 20% were seen once. What was sequenced was PBMCs or a T cell subset sorted from them (not recorded which). These receptors were collected from a man in his late teens or twenties who had mild COVID-19 (a few samples of this study predate the infection). Cell type and time point are not known.

J is TRBJ2-3 and V is TRBV6-1; no clear D. Germline V gene sequence: CDR1 MNHNS, CDR2 SASEGT. V was shortened by 8 bases and J by 2 bases, with 11 bases between the two germline ends. The CDR3 loop spans 13 amino acids. The CDR3 coding sequence is TGTGCCAGCTTGCTGGGATCCACAGATACGCAGTATTTT. The encoded protein is CASLLGSTDTQYF.

The chain has TRBV28 and TRBJ1-6; 7 nucleotides match TRBD1. Germline trimming cut 5 bases from V and 8 bases from J; bases unmatched to any gene: 9. CDR3 length: 15 amino acids. Germline V gives CDR1 MDHEN, CDR2 SYDVKM. The CDR3 nucleotides read TGTGCCAGCAGTCGACTGGGACAGCCTGATTCACCCCTCCACTTT. Translated, it gives CASSRLGQPDSPLHF.